This T cell receptor (beta chain) was profiled in a study of T cells after yellow fever vaccination. Study-wide points: In FACS-sorted repertoires, abundant clonotypes from the bulk population could appear as contaminants.

About this clonotype itself: Antigen specificity is unknown.

5'RACE template switching added a universal primer site and UMIs to TCR cDNA. TCRdb processed the 5' RACE reads anew with MiXCR; each CDR3 protein has one entry. Among 27,000 or so distinct CDR3 sequences, about 4.4% were seen once, and the ten largest hold about 47%. The V and J ends lost 10 bases and 4 bases respectively, with 19 bases between them. CDR3 length: 14 amino acids. Per germline, CDR1 LGHNA and CDR2 YNFKEQ. The TCR sequence derives from a man aged 30-40 years who received the YFV17D yellow fever vaccine. The starting material was CD8+ T cells sorted from PBMCs, obtained 5 days after the yellow fever booster vaccination. The chain joins TRBV4-2 to TRBJ1-2, with D tentatively TRBD1 (5 bases). CDR3 DNA: TGTGCCATCGGCCCGGGGGTCCCCGGCTATGGCTACACCTTC. This gives the protein CAIGPGVPGYGYTF.